What follows is one T cell receptor beta chain and its context. Clones were read by immunoSEQ multiplex PCR, and TCRdb kept only the in-frame ones, dropping some. The sample consists of 200,000 to 300,000 clones, less than 90% of them appearing once. The data belong to a study of blood T cell repertoires in COVID-19. Study context: PBMCs, B-cell-depleted T cells, or T cells provided the cDNA or gDNA that made up the material.

The V and J ends lost 2 bases and 3 bases respectively, with 15 bases between them. Germline CDR1 reads GTSNPN; CDR2 reads SVGIG (reference sequence). The CDR3 length is 15 residues. The sample taken for sequencing was peripheral blood. The chain carries TRBV30 and TRBJ2-3, with D possibly TRBD1 on 5 matching bases. The TCR sequence derives from a man between 60 and 70 years old with acute or convalescent COVID-19. The DNA of the CDR3 is TGTGCCTGGAGTCAACAGGCGCACCAGACAGATACGCAGTATTTT. Protein sequence: CAWSQQAHQTDTQYF.